The TCR beta chain described here comes from a study of blood T cells in healthy people across ages. The use of a sample-barcoded 5' primer and a J-beta primer mix characterized a second PCR of roughly 6 to 11 cycles. Every sample produced at least 2.5 million CDR3-containing paired-end reads. TCRdb analysed the 5' RACE reads with MiXCR anew, one entry per CDR3 protein. The data show more than 500,000 distinct CDR3 sequences, 27% seen once. Points on this clonotype: One end of the junction varies from germline; a read error may be responsible.

The length of the CDR3 is 11 residues. Germline assignment: CDR1 DFQATT and CDR2 SNEGSKA (reference sequence). This sample was also put to use in a study of T cells of mothers and their children. That paper adds: Donation involved a few healthy Caucasian mothers and the six children that they had. The M1S primer of the second PCR added sample barcodes and 2-4 random nucleotides. Overlap in related mother-child pairs always slightly exceeded unrelated pairs, never significantly.

The rearrangement joins TRBV20-1 to TRBJ1-2; D call uncertain. This sequence was found in a boy aged 2 to 10 in good health. Sequencing was carried out using blood. CDR3 nucleotides: TGCAGTGCTATTTCTACGACCGACCCCATTTTC. It codes for CSAISTTDPIF.